Below, 22 T cell receptor beta chains from the same sample are listed, as sequenced in a study of cytomegalovirus exposure and HLA in healthy donors. 60 Vbeta and 13 Jbeta primers were used in PCR. Data came from immunoSEQ multiplex PCR; TCRdb stores just in-frame clones and leaves some out. The specimen's table records 93,000 or so clones. Sequenced: PBMCs. These receptors all come from a man in his forties in good health and CMV-seronegative.

CDR3 sequence reads: CASSASERSHSYEQYF. DNA of the CDR3: TGTGCCAGCAGTGCTAGCGAGCGGAGCCACTCCTACGAGCAGTACTTC. This chain uses TRBV6-1 with TRBJ2-5; D might be TRBD2 (6 bases). The better agreement between TRBJ2-7 and the DNA end casts doubt on the J call. CDR1 and CDR2 (germline): MNHNS, SASEGT. The length of the CDR3 is 16 residues.

This rearrangement joins TRBV10-1 to TRBJ2-3; D gene ambiguous. This CDR3 spans 15 amino acids. Trimming shortened V by 3 bases and J by 3 bases, and 13 bases separated the two germline ends. Germline-derived CDR1 and CDR2 are WNHNN and SYGVQD (reference sequence). CDR3 nucleotide sequence: TGCGCCAGCAGTGACTCGAAGGAGAGGACAGATACGCAGTATTTT. It encodes CASSDSKERTDTQYF.

The chain joins TRBV5-1 to TRBJ2-3, with TRBD2 as a possible D gene (6 bases). Per germline, CDR1 SGHRS and CDR2 YFSETQ. Trimming pared 0 bases from V and 7 bases from J, leaving 15 bases between. This CDR3 contains 15 residues. The CDR3 sequence is CASSLAGTETYTQYF. DNA of the CDR3: TGCGCCAGCAGCTTGGCCGGGACTGAAACCTATACGCAGTATTTT.

The rearrangement uses TRBV7-2 and TRBJ1-1; 9 bases are shared with TRBD1. The V and J ends lost 5 bases and 4 bases, in that order; junction bases with no gene match: 11. The germline CDR1 and CDR2 sequences are SGHTA and FQGNSA. The CDR3 is made up of 16 amino acids. The CDR3 is CASSGGGQGETTEAFF. The DNA of the CDR3 is TGTGCCAGCAGCGGGGGGGGACAGGGTGAGACCACTGAAGCTTTCTTT.

The rearrangement links TRBV7-2 to TRBJ2-1, with 14 bases matching TRBD2. Germline CDR1 reads SGHTA; CDR2 reads FQGNSA. The CDR3 has 17 amino acids. With 4 bases clipped from V and 2 bases from J, the junction kept 4 bases outside the gene matches. The CDR3 nucleotides are TGTGCCAGCAGCTCGGGGACTAGCGGGGGTCCCTACAATGAGCAGTTCTTC. Amino acids: CASSSGTSGGPYNEQFF.

The chain recombines TRBV6-5 with TRBJ1-4; 7 bases map to TRBD1. The CDR3 has 16 residues. Unmatched junction bases numbered 5, after V lost 0 bases and J lost 4 bases. Germline V CDR1 and CDR2: MNHEY, SVGAGI. The CDR3 nucleotides read TGTGCCAGCAGTTACTCCTACGGGACAGTTAATGAAAAACTGTTTTTT. Its translation is CASSYSYGTVNEKLFF.

The gene calls are TRBV5-1 and TRBJ2-3; the match to TRBD2 covers 8 bases. The germline V gene has CDR1 SGHRS and CDR2 YFSETQ. V shed 7 bases, J shed 4 bases, and the junction held 14 bases outside the gene matches. The CDR3 is made up of 16 amino acids. In nucleotides, the CDR3 is TGCGCCAGCGCCCCTGGGGGACTAGACATCGCAGATACGCAGTATTTT. Residues: CASAPGGLDIADTQYF.

Concerning this clone: Mismatch with germline at one junction end may stem from a read error. The chain employs TRBV4-3 and TRBJ2-3; TRBD2 agrees at 8 bases. The CDR3 totals 15 residues. From germline, CDR1 is LGHNA and CDR2 YSLEER. In DNA form, the CDR3 reads TGCGCCAGCAGCCAAGATTTTATGGCGGGAGGCCTCCGGGGTTTT. Translation: CASSQDFMAGGLRGF.

In DNA form, the CDR3 reads TGTGCCAGCAGTGTGACTAGCGGGGCTTACGAGCAGTACTTC. This encodes CASSVTSGAYEQYF. V is TRBV28 and J is TRBJ2-7; TRBD2 agrees at 11 bases. Trimming removed 5 bases from V and 4 bases from J; junction bases left unmatched: 4. The CDR3 has 14 residues. Germline V gene lookup returns CDR1 MDHEN and CDR2 SYDVKM.

V usage is TRBV7-9 and J usage is TRBJ1-4, with 10 bases that match TRBD1. The CDR3 is 17 amino acids. The germline V gene encodes CDR1 SEHNR and CDR2 FQNEAQ (reference sequence). Losses at the gene ends were 5 bases for V and 2 bases for J; bases not matched to a gene: 8. The CDR3 DNA sequence: TGTGCCAGCAGCGCGACAGGGGGCCACCCCACTAATGAAAAACTGTTTTTT. Residues: CASSATGGHPTNEKLFF. Combining the CDR3 with reference TRBV7-9 and TRBJ1-4 gives the whole variable domain DTGVSQNPRHKITKRGQNVTFRCDPISEHNRLYWYRQTLGQGPEFLTYFQNEAQLEKSRLLSDRFSAERPKGSFSTLEIQRTEQGDSAMYLCASSATGGHPTNEKLFFGSGTQLSVL.

The CDR3 DNA follows: TGTGCCAGCAGCGTAGTGGCAGGGCCCGACGGGTTCCAGTATTTT. The encoded protein is CASSVVAGPDGFQYF. The genes are TRBV9 and TRBJ2-3; the D gene is possibly TRBD1 (5 bases). This CDR3 region has 15 residues. CDR1 and CDR2 from the germline V gene are SGDLS and YYNGEE. Trimming cost V 0 bases and J 12 bases, with 20 bases left between them.

V gene TRBV15 combines with J gene TRBJ1-5, with TRBD1 as a possible D gene (6 bases). This CDR3 is built from 15 residues. Per the germline V gene, CDR1 is LNHNV and CDR2 is YYDKDF (reference sequence). Trimming took 0 bases from V and 2 from J, leaving 8 bases between them. DNA for the CDR3: TGTGCCACCAGCAGAGAGGCAGGGGGCAATCAGCCCCAGCATTTT. It translates to CATSREAGGNQPQHF.

The chain recombines TRBV7-8 with TRBJ2-7; 9 bases are shared with TRBD2. The V segment lost 3 bases and the J segment 7 bases; nucleotides outside the gene matches: 13. The CDR3 is 16 amino acids. The germline V gene encodes CDR1 SGHVS and CDR2 FQNEAQ. This chain's CDR3 is CASSLGEGTSKLEQYF. In DNA, the CDR3 is TGTGCCAGCAGCTTGGGGGAGGGGACTAGCAAGTTAGAGCAGTACTTC.

The V gene is TRBV9, the J gene TRBJ1-1; D is uncertain. CDR1 and CDR2 from the germline V gene are SGDLS and YYNGEE. The CDR3 runs 13 residues. Between the trimmed V and J ends, which lost 4 bases and 6 bases, there was a span of 13 bases. The CDR3 nucleotides read TGTGCCAGCAGCCCGCATGGGGAGGCTGAAGCTTTCTTT. The encoded protein is CASSPHGEAEAFF.

The chain combines TRBV6-4 with TRBJ1-2; D call uncertain. The length of the CDR3 is 14 residues. V gave up 0 bases and J gave up 7 bases, with 12 bases separating them. The germline V gene has CDR1 MRHNA and CDR2 SNTAGT. Written as DNA, the CDR3 is TGTGCCAGCAGTGACTCAGGGCTCGAGGGTGGCTACACCTTC. Amino acid sequence: CASSDSGLEGGYTF.

The chain combines TRBV6-1 with TRBJ2-3, with 8 bases fitting TRBD1. Per the germline V gene, CDR1 is MNHNS and CDR2 is SASEGT. CDR3 length equals 14 residues. The V and J ends lost 6 bases and 8 bases, in that order; junction bases with no gene match: 10. CDR3 nucleotide sequence: TGTGCCAGCAGCGGACGTCAGGGGGCGGGTACGCAGTATTTT. Residues: CASSGRQGAGTQYF.

The V gene is TRBV4-1, the J gene TRBJ2-5; D may be TRBD2 (7 bases). The CDR3 has 19 residues. Germline V gives CDR1 MGHRA, CDR2 YSYEKL. V was cut by 4 bases and J by 0 bases, with 24 bases left in between. CDR3 sequence (DNA): TGCGCCAGCAGCCCCCGAGGAGCTAAAGGGGGGGGGTACCAAGAGACCCAGTACTTC. Translated, it gives CASSPRGAKGGGYQETQYF.

The chain links TRBV4-2 to TRBJ2-1, with a tentative D call TRBD2 (6 bases). The CDR3 length is 15 residues. CDR1 is LGHNA, CDR2 YNFKEQ, per germline. Trimming removed 5 bases from V and 7 bases from J, with 18 bases in between. CDR3 protein: CASSSRLGGLNEQFF. DNA for the CDR3: TGTGCCAGCAGCTCCAGACTAGGAGGACTTAATGAGCAGTTCTTC.

The chain employs TRBV11-2 and TRBJ2-7; 8 bases fit TRBD1. Looked up from germline, CDR1 is SGHAT and CDR2 is FQNNGV. There are 14 residues in the CDR3. Germline trimming cut 0 bases from V and 3 bases from J; bases unmatched to any gene: 1. The DNA of the CDR3 is TGTGCCAGCAGCTTAGACAGGGGGCGCTACGAGCAGTACTTC. Translated, it gives CASSLDRGRYEQYF.

The V gene is TRBV4-1, the J gene TRBJ1-2, with D perhaps matching TRBD1 (6 bases). The CDR3 covers 16 residues. V lost 5 bases and J 0 bases, leaving 16 bases between the germline ends. Germline-derived CDR1 and CDR2 are MGHRA and YSYEKL. The CDR3 region is CASSAQGLGANYGYTF. CDR3 nucleotides: TGCGCCAGCAGCGCCCAGGGGTTGGGAGCTAACTATGGCTACACCTTC.

The chain is built from TRBV5-1 and TRBJ2-6, with TRBD1 as a possible D gene (6 bases). Per the germline V gene, CDR1 is SGHRS and CDR2 is YFSETQ. Between the trimmed V and J ends, which lost 4 bases and 2 bases, there was a span of 10 bases. The CDR3 has 15 amino acids. The CDR3 sequence is CASSPDSPGANVLTF. The CDR3 region has the DNA TGCGCCAGCAGCCCGGACAGTCCTGGGGCCAACGTCCTGACTTTC. The whole variable domain, filled in from reference TRBV5-1 and TRBJ2-6, reads KAGVTQTPRYLIKTRGQQVTLSCSPISGHRSVSWYQQTPGQGLQFLFEYFSETQRNKGNFPGRFSGRQFSNSRSEMNVSTLELGDSALYLCASSPDSPGANVLTFGAGSRLTVL.

The chain uses TRBV10-2 and TRBJ2-7, with 7 bases fitting TRBD2. CDR3 length equals 14 residues. Per germline, CDR1 WSHSY and CDR2 SAAADI. The trim removed 7 bases at V and 2 bases at J, leaving 8 bases unmatched. The CDR3 sequence is CASTERGPPYEQYF. The CDR3 region has the DNA TGCGCCAGCACCGAGCGGGGCCCTCCCTACGAGCAGTACTTC.